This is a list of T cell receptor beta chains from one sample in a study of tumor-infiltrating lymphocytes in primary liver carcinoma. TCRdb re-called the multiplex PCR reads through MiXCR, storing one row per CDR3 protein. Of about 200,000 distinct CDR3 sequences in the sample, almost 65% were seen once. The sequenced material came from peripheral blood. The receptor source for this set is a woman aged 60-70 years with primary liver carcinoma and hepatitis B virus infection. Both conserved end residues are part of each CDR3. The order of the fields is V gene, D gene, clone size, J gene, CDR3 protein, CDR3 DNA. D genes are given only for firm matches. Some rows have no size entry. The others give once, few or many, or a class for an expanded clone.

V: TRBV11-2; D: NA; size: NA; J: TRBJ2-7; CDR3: CVSSLEFGGEHYF; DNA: TGTGTCAGCAGCTTAGAGTTCGGGGGCGAGCACTACTTC
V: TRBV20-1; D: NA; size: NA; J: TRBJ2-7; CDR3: CSASRQFDEQYF; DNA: TGCAGTGCTTCCCGGCAGTTCGACGAGCAGTACTTC
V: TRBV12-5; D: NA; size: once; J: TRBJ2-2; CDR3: CASGLVLPASRIGELFF; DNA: TGTGCTAGTGGTTTGGTACTCCCAGCATCACGGATCGGGGAGCTGTTTTTT
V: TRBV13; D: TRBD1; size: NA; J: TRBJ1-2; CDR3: CASSPGDSYGYTF; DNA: TGTGCCAGCAGCCCAGGGGACAGCTATGGCTACACCTTC
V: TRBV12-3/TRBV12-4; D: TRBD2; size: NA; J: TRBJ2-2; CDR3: CANSLRDYTGELFF; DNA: TGTGCCAACAGTCTCCGGGACTACACCGGGGAGCTGTTTTTC
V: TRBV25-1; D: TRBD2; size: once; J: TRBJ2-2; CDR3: CASSERGREDTGELFF; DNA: TGTGCCAGCAGTGAACGCGGGAGGGAGGACACCGGGGAGCTGTTCTTT
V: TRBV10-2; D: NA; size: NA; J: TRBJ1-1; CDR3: CASSEILGNTEAFF; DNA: TGTGCCAGCAGTGAGATCTTGGGGAACACTGAAGCTTTCTTT
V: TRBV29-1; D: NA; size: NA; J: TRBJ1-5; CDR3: CSVRTGDHPQHF; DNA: TGCAGCGTTCGGACTGGGGATCACCCCCAGCATTTT
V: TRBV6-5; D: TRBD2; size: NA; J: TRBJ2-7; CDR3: CASSLSGFSYKQYF; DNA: TGTGCCAGCAGTCTTAGCGGGTTCTCCTACAAGCAGTACTTC
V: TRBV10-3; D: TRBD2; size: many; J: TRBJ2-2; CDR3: CATPGTSGSSGELFF; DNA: TGTGCCACTCCCGGGACTAGCGGGAGCAGCGGGGAGCTGTTTTTT
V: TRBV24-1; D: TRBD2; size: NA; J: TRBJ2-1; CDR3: CATSDAAGVPSYNDQFF; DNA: TGTGCCACCAGTGACGCAGCGGGAGTTCCCTCCTACAATGATCAGTTCTTC
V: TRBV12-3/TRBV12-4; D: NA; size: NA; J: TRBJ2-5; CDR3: CASSYRLQTNPLVETQYF; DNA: TGTGCCAGCAGTTACAGACTCCAAACCAATCCTTTGGTCGAGACCCAGTACTTC
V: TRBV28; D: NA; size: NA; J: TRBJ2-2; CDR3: CASSLGGEGTGELSF; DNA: TGTGCCAGCAGTTTGGGCGGGGAAGGCACCGGGGAGCTGTCTTTT
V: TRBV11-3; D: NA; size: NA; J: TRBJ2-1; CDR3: CAGSPGTGTYEQFF; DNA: TGTGCCGGTAGCCCCGGGACGGGGACTTATGAGCAGTTCTTC
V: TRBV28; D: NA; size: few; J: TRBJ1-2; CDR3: CASSFQGYSYGYTF; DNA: TGTGCCAGCAGTTTCCAGGGTTATAGCTATGGCTACACCTTC
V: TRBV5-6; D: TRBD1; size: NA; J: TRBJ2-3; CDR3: CASSLKGQRVTDTQYF; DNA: TGTGCCAGCAGCTTGAAGGGACAGAGGGTGACAGATACGCAGTATTTT
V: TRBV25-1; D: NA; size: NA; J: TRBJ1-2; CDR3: CASSVWDTNYGYTF; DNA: TGTGCCAGCAGTGTCTGGGACACCAACTATGGCTACACCTTC
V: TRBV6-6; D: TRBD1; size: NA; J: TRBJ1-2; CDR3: CASKRDRVPIYGYTF; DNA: TGTGCCAGCAAACGGGACAGGGTGCCAATCTATGGCTACACCTTC
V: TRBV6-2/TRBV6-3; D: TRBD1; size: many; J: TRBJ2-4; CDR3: CASSSTGTGKNIQYF; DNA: TGTGCCAGCAGTTCTACCGGGACAGGGAAAAACATTCAGTACTTC